This T cell receptor beta chain came from a study of cytomegalovirus exposure and HLA in healthy donors (dated by TCRdb to about 2017). A note on the overall study: An earlier analysis of approximately 640 of the donors reported about 290 Gb of sequence data and 117 million unique TCR beta sequences from around 200 million T cells. A later analysis re-analyzed previously published TCR beta repertoires from about 600 donors and added high-resolution HLA genotyping to study TCR occurrence patterns. In addition to the first cohort of around 670 subjects, a separate validation cohort of approximately 120 different subjects was used. All discovery cohort repertoires had been generated on a single sequencing platform. Approximately 300 gigabases of sequencing data and around 85 million unique TCR sequences made up an early release that covered nearly 650 HLA-typed donors. Rather than drawing on any new phenotypic data, the later analysis identified candidate immune exposures from TCR beta sequences and the way those sequences occurred across donors. To predict cytomegalovirus infection status, the study brought together high-throughput TCR immunosequencing, statistical association of individual TCRs with disease status, and machine learning. The number of typed donors differed by locus: about 620-640 for A, B, C, DRB1 and DQB1; roughly 510 for DQA1; around 610 for DPA1; and 450 to 480 for DPB1. An earlier analysis of several hundred of the donors applied high-throughput TCR beta sequencing to assess whether each TCR beta V gene segment acted as functional or pseudogenic. Using immunosequencing, the study profiled T cell repertoires from 500 to 800 subjects and related those repertoires to cytomegalovirus serostatus. The study was designed to test whether signatures of past pathogen exposure could be identified by cataloging public T cell receptors. Roughly 5 DR-DQ haplotypes were handled as single units for association and clustering because linkage in the cohort was strong. Across some 400 genotyped donors of the cohort, an average of approximately 200,000 unique TCR beta nucleotide sequences per donor were sequenced, and approximately 17% of those sequences were non-productive. A later genetic analysis took genome-wide SNP genotypes for about three fifths of the roughly 700 donors and used that subset as a discovery cohort. Of the 300 to 400 genotyped donors, around 81% fell in the genetic ancestry cluster associated with self-reported Caucasian donors. Both class I and class II loci were covered by HLA typing, at four-digit resolution. Donor age, sex, ethnicity and CMV serostatus were collected together with the repertoire data. Broader findings and caveats from the paper: Because counts were too low, some 17 rarely observed V segments, including chromosome 9 orphons, were excluded from the earlier analysis of around 590 of the donors. The authors suggested that the approach could potentially be extended to other disease states and immunological phenotypes. According to a later analysis, most CMV-associated TCR beta chains appeared to be HLA-restricted, and the HLA associations seemed to be driven largely by CMV exposure. HLA typing was unavailable for some donors at each locus, so association tests used only the typed subset. In a later analysis, TCR association rates were found to vary across HLA loci, with the most associated TCRs seen for DRB1 alleles and the fewest for HLA-C alleles. At a false discovery rate of 0.05, a later analysis linked approximately 18,000 TCR beta sequences to specific HLA alleles. Broadly in line with IMGT annotations, most TCR beta V segments showed up in productive rearrangements about 87% or about 30% of the time in an earlier analysis of several hundred of the donors. A further reported finding was that TCR beta sequences accurately predicted the HLA-A and HLA-B alleles for most subjects in the first cohort. The study gave a list of 150 to 200 TCR beta chains associated with cytomegalovirus. The presence/absence analyses assumed that sequencing depth was roughly uniform across donors, and that assumption may not be true. Linkage disequilibrium might explain the correlated functional status among segregating V segments, but an unknown experimental factor could not be ruled out. Most TCR sequences were observed very rarely across donors, whereas some public TCRs were present in many individuals. This cohort had only TCR beta chains sequenced, and the lack of alpha or paired-chain data limited which features could be detected. A later genetic analysis associated a missense DCLRE1C variant with V-gene and J-gene trimming of TCR beta chains, and an independent cohort replicated the association. In a later analysis, HLA-associated TCR beta chains showed more clonal expansion and lower generation probabilities than non-associated chains that were equally common. A later analysis reported that several top co-occurrence clusters appeared linked to parvovirus B19, influenza, CMV and Epstein-Barr virus. When HLA alleles, especially DR and DQ, strongly co-occurred, attributing TCR associations to individual alleles was difficult. In both the original and validation cohorts, the classifier was reported to diagnose cytomegalovirus status with high specificity and sensitivity. For the cohort, immune exposure information was limited to CMV serostatus. Compared with the roughly 670-donor mean, donors in an Asian-associated ancestry cluster had fewer N-insertions in productive TCRs, according to a later genetic analysis. A cluster of highly shared sequence variants was judged likely to be a technical artifact of the sequencing pipeline. In vitro tests confirmed that a few of the cytomegalovirus-associated TCR beta chains recognize cytomegalovirus antigens.

About this clone itself: Its antigen remains undetermined. Base qualities are missing; no much larger clone stands one base away.

Library generation was performed with the immunoSEQ multiplex PCR assay. For the multiplex PCR, a mixture combining 60 forward primers for TCR Vbeta segments and 13 reverse primers for TCR Jbeta segments was used. Amplification of the CDR3 region of rearranged TCR beta genes was performed with a multiplex PCR assay on genomic DNA. Amplified TCR beta libraries were sequenced as 87-base-pair reads on the Illumina HiSeq System. For the original study's pipeline: In a later analysis, around 80 million unique TCR beta chains were counted across the 500 to 850 repertoires, and around 10 million of these chains were shared by at least two donors. Raw reads were error-corrected and collapsed into unique sequences with a nearest-neighbor algorithm that merged closely related sequences to remove PCR and sequencing errors. V, D and J gene segments were assigned by aligning CDR3 sequences to IMGT reference sequences. For a sequence to be retained, a match of at least six nucleotides was required to both a V gene segment and a J gene segment. A rearrangement counted as productive if the CDR3 had no stop codons and remained in frame with V and J, and every other rearrangement counted as non-productive. CDR3 was defined according to IMGT convention as the region running from the second conserved V-encoded cysteine to the conserved J-encoded phenylalanine. In an earlier analysis of approximately 500 of the donors, sequences lacking an unambiguous match to a single V gene segment were excluded. An earlier analysis of several hundred of the donors called V segments functional above 56.7% productive rearrangements and segregating when the between-donor standard deviation exceeded 5%. A statistical classification framework was built for diagnosing cytomegalovirus status from the catalog of TCR beta chain sequences. In a later analysis, V and J genes were assigned by comparing TCR nucleotide sequences against IMGT/GENE-DB human TR gene sequences. In a later analysis, CDR3 sequences and most-parsimonious VDJ recombination scenarios were assigned using the TCRdist pipeline. In a later analysis, each TCR beta chain was defined by its CDR3 amino acid sequence together with its V-gene family, and reads without a unique V-gene family were excluded. In a later analysis, fewer than 650 highly shared, low-generation-probability nucleotide sequences were removed to address suspected cross-contamination and a sequencing artifact. A later analysis calculated a clonal expansion index for each public chain from normalized within-repertoire ranks of inferred template counts. In a later analysis, generation probabilities were computed using a VDJ recombination model fitted to out-of-frame rearrangements, and the results were checked against IGoR. In a later analysis, hypergeometric tests were used to score TCR-TCR, TCR-HLA and TCR-CMV co-occurrence, with a repertoire-size bias correction applied to TCR pairs. A later analysis estimated false discovery rates by permuting HLA or CMV assignments 20 times. In a later analysis, co-occurring TCRs were grouped using DBSCAN, with TCRdist sequence similarity added in when clustering inside HLA-allele-positive subsets. For co-occurrence clustering, repertoires with fewer than 30,000 or more than 120,000 public chains were excluded, along with about five repertoires with anomalous nucleotide sharing. Here the immuneACCESS table is served through TCRdb, limited to in-frame sequences with V and J called. Missing clones are a known gap in these copies; in checked studies unresolved V genes cover under half, and the rest lacks a known reason. That table furnishes V, J and clone size, whereas the DNA furnished D and trimming. This sample has 55,000 to 80,000 clones in its table, and roughly 77% of those were observed once. The ten most abundant clones make up 5.4% of the sample.

The cohort comprised fewer than 750 healthy bone marrow donors. At the time of sampling, all cohort members were nominally healthy, though unrecorded immune exposures were likely present. The donor was CMV seronegative and belonged to the group of more than 300 seronegative cohort members. Every donor gave a peripheral blood sample, and the peripheral blood mononuclear cells from that sample were used for TCR beta sequencing. The Qiagen DNeasy Blood Extraction Kit was used to extract genomic DNA from the blood cell samples. Source material: PBMCs. This clonotype was sampled from a woman in her twenties or thirties in good health and CMV-seronegative.

This receptor has the CDR3 CASSLSMGGNNEQFF. The nucleotide sequence is given as TGCGCCAGCAGCTTGTCCATGGGGGGTAACAATGAGCAGTTCTTC. The chain is made from TRBV5-1 and TRBJ2-1; TRBD2 could be the D gene, as 6 bases match. CDR1 and CDR2 are read off the germline V gene as SGHRS and YFSETQ. Trimming removed 1 base from V and 5 bases from J, leaving 13 bases between the germline ends. From cysteine to phenylalanine, the CDR3 is 15 amino acids long. Here the CDR3 DNA is all that survives: 45 bases in frame from base 1.